The clone carrying this T cell receptor beta chain was counted between two and nine times. Its matching antigen is unknown. This sample is drawn from a study of PD-1 blockade in classical Hodgkin lymphoma. Whole-study results and caveats: It was among complete responders that baseline diversity resembled that of newly diagnosed patients.

TCRdb keeps only in-frame clones here, not all; method: immunoSEQ multiplex PCR. The table lists around 20,000 clones, around 82% of them singletons, with around 22% in the top ten. The CDR3 extends over 13 amino acids. The V gene end was trimmed by 8 bases and the J gene end by 5 bases; junction bases not matched to a gene: 0. The germline gives CDR1 LNHDA, CDR2 SQIVND (reference sequence). The time point was: cycle 4 day 1 (C4D1), after more than five weeks of nivolumab. Exposure to brentuximab vedotin varied, and each patient had relapsed following autologous stem cell transplantation. Best responses were complete response, partial response or progressive disease.

Sample: peripheral blood mononuclear cells (PBMCs), taken before the fourth cycle of nivolumab. This chain connects TRBV19 to TRBJ1-6; 10 bases are a match to TRBD1. This receptor was obtained from a human donor with classical Hodgkin lymphoma. The CDR3 DNA reads as TGTGCCAGTGGGACAGGGGATAATTCACCCCTCCACTTT. Encoded protein: CASGTGDNSPLHF.